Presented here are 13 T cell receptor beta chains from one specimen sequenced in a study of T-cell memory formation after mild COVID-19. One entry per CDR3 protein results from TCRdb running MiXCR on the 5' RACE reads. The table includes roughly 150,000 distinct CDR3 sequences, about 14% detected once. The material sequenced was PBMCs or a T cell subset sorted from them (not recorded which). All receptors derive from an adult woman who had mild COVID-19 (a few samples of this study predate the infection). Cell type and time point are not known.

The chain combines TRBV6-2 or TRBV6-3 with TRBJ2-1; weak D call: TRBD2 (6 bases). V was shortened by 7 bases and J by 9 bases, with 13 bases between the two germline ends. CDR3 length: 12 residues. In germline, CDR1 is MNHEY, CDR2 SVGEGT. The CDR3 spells CASTLLAGEQFF. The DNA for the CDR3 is TGTGCCAGCACCCTACTAGCTGGTGAGCAGTTCTTC.

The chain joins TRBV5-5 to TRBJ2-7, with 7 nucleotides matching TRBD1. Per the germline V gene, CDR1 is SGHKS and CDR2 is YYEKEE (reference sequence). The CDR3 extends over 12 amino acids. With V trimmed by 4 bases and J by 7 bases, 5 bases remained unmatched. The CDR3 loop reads CASSPGTDEQYF. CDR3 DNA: TGTGCCAGCAGCCCGGGGACAGATGAGCAGTACTTC.

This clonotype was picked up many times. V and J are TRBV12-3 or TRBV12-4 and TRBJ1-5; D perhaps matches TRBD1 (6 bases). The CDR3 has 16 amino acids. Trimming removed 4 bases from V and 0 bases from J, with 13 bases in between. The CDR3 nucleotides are TGTGCCAGCAGTTCCTTCGGGACATATAGCAATCAGCCCCAGCATTTT. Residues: CASSSFGTYSNQPQHF.

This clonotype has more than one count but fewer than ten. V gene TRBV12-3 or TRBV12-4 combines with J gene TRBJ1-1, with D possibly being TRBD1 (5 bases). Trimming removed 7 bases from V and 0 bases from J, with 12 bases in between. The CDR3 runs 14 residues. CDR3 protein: CASIGAEMNTEAFF. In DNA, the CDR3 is TGTGCCAGCATAGGGGCAGAGATGAACACTGAAGCTTTCTTT.

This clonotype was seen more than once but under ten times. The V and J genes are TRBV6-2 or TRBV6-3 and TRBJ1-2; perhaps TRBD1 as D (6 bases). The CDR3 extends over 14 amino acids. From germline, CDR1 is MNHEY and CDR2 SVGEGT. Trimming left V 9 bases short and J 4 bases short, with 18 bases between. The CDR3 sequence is CASNLRGIGYGYTF. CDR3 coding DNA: TGTGCCAGTAACCTCAGGGGAATTGGCTATGGCTACACCTTC.

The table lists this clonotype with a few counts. CDR3 sequence (DNA): TGTGCCAGCAGCTTAGAGGAGGGGTTCAGCTCTGGGGCCAACGTCCTGACTTTC. Translating it yields CASSLEEGFSSGANVLTF. The V gene is TRBV7-6, the J gene TRBJ2-6; D perhaps matches TRBD2 (6 bases). The CDR3 runs to 18 residues. The V end was cut by 1 base, the J end by 0 bases, with 13 bases between. The germline gives CDR1 SGHVS, CDR2 FNYEAQ.

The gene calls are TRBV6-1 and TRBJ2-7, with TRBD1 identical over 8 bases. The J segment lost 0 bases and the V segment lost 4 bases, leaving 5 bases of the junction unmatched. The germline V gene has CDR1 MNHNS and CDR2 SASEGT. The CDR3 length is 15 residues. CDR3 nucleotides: TGTGCCAGCAGTGGACAGGGGTTGGGCTCCTACGAGCAGTACTTC. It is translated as CASSGQGLGSYEQYF.

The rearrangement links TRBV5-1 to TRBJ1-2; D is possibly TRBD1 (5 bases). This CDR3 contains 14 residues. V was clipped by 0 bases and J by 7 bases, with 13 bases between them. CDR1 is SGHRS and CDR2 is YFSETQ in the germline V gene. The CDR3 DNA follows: TGCGCCAGCAGCTTGGTGGGGCCCCGGGGTGGCTACACCTTC. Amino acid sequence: CASSLVGPRGGYTF. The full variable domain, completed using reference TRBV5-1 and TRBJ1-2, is KAGVTQTPRYLIKTRGQQVTLSCSPISGHRSVSWYQQTPGQGLQFLFEYFSETQRNKGNFPGRFSGRQFSNSRSEMNVSTLELGDSALYLCASSLVGPRGGYTFGSGTRLTVV.

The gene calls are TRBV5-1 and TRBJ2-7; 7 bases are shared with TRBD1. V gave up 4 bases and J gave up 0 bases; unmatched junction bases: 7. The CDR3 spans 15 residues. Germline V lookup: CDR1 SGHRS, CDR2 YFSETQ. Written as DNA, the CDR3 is TGCGCCAGCAGCCCGCAGGGACAGTTCTCCTACGAGCAGTACTTC. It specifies CASSPQGQFSYEQYF.

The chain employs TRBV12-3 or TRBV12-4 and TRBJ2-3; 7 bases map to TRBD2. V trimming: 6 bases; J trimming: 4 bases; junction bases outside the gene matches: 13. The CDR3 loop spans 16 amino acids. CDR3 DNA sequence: TGTGCCAGCAGGCCACGACTAGCTGGGTCGGCAGATACGCAGTATTTT. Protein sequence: CASRPRLAGSADTQYF.

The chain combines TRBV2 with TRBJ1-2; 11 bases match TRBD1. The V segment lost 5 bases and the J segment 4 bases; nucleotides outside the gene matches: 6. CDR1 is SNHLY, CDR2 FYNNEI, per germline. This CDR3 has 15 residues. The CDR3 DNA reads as TGTGCCAGCAGTCCTTCCGGGACAGGGGGCTATGGCTACACCTTC. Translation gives CASSPSGTGGYGYTF.

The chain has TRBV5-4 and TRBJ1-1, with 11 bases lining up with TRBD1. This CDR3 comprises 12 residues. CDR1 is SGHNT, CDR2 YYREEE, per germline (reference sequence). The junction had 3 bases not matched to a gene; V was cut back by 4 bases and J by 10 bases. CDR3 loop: CASSPGTGGAFF. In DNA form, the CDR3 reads TGTGCCAGCAGCCCCGGGACAGGGGGAGCTTTCTTT.

The DNA for the CDR3 is TGTGCCAGCAGTACAATCCAGACTAGCGGGAAGACAGATACGCAGTATTTT. Translation: CASSTIQTSGKTDTQYF. This chain connects TRBV28 to TRBJ2-3, with 11 bases that match TRBD2. Trimming at V came to 5 bases and at J to 3 bases, leaving 10 bases not matched to a gene. Germline lookup yields CDR1 MDHEN and CDR2 SYDVKM. The CDR3 is 17 amino acids.